This is a list of T cell receptor beta chains from one sample in a study of cytomegalovirus exposure and HLA in healthy donors. Sequenced by immunoSEQ multiplex PCR; TCRdb stores in-frame clones only, minus some. This table holds fewer than 200,000 clones, roughly 80% found once. Sequencing input: PBMCs. The receptors derive from a man aged 50 or older in good health and CMV-seropositive. Each CDR3 is given with its conserved first and last residue. The D gene is left open where the match is weak. Where a row states a size, it is once, few, many or the class of an expanded clone; other rows omit it.

size	D	V	J	CDR3	DNA
few	.	TRBV11-1	TRBJ2-7	CASSQPTGSNEQYF	TGTGCCAGCAGCCAACCTACGGGATCTAACGAGCAGTACTTC
.	TRBD2	TRBV9	TRBJ2-2	CASSVGGRGTGELFF	TGTGCCAGCAGCGTAGGAGGGAGGGGCACCGGGGAGCTGTTTTTT
.	TRBD1	TRBV28	TRBJ1-2	CAGGGVNYGYTF	TGTGCCGGAGGGGGCGTTAACTATGGCTACACCTTC
.	TRBD2	TRBV4-3	TRBJ2-1	CASSQDLGLALYEKFF	TGCGCCAGCAGCCAAGATCTGGGACTAGCGCTTTATGAGAAGTTCTTC
.	TRBD1	TRBV15	TRBJ2-3	CATSRDLTGATDTQYF	TGTGCCACCAGCAGAGATCTGACAGGGGCTACAGATACGCAGTATTTT
.	.	TRBV2	TRBJ1-5	CASSDLGARGQPQHF	TGTGCCAGCAGTGATTTGGGGGCGCGAGGTCAGCCCCAGCATTTT
.	.	TRBV5-1	TRBJ1-1	CASSLAAGEEAEAFF	TGCGCCAGCAGCTTGGCGGCAGGGGAAGAGGCTGAAGCTTTCTTT
.	.	TRBV28	TRBJ2-2	CASSATQGITGELFF	TGTGCCAGCAGCGCCACTCAGGGAATAACCGGGGAGCTGTTTTTT
.	.	TRBV21-1	TRBJ1-5	CASSRFYSNQPQHF	TGTGCCAGCAGCAGATTCTATAGCAATCAGCCCCAGCATTTT
few	.	TRBV19	TRBJ2-1	CASSKGGADYNEQFF	TGTGCCAGTAGTAAGGGGGGGGCAGACTACAATGAGCAGTTCTTC
.	TRBD2	TRBV5-4	TRBJ2-1	CASSSGLAGGNLAPRNEQFF	TGTGCCAGCAGCAGCGGACTAGCGGGGGGAAACCTGGCCCCTCGGAATGAGCAGTTCTTC
.	.	TRBV5-6	TRBJ2-3	CAGSSNRVGTQYF	TGTGCCGGCAGTTCTAACAGGGTCGGTACGCAGTATTTT
.	TRBD1	TRBV2	TRBJ2-6	CASSEDRVGANVLTF	TGTGCCAGCAGTGAGGACAGGGTTGGGGCCAACGTCCTGACTTTC
.	TRBD1	TRBV30	TRBJ1-3	CAWSHKGQRNTIYF	TGTGCCTGGAGTCATAAGGGACAGAGAAACACCATATATTTT
few	TRBD1	TRBV29-1	TRBJ2-7	CSARDSQSYEQYF	TGCAGCGCACGGGACAGCCAGTCCTACGAGCAGTACTTC
.	TRBD1	TRBV5-6	TRBJ2-5	CASSLGGQEETQYF	TGTGCCAGCAGCTTGGGGGGACAGGAAGAGACCCAGTACTTC
.	TRBD1	TRBV5-1	TRBJ2-5	CASSRGQGDQETQYF	TGCGCCAGCAGCCGGGGACAGGGGGATCAAGAGACCCAGTACTTC
.	TRBD1	TRBV15	TRBJ2-3	CATSSRQGAADTQYF	TGTGCCACCAGCAGCCGACAGGGGGCGGCAGATACGCAGTATTTT
.	.	TRBV18	TRBJ2-4	CASSPGGENIQYF	TGTGCCAGCTCACCAGGGGGCGAAAACATTCAGTACTTC
.	.	TRBV6-4	TRBJ1-6	CASSAQVQSSSYNSPLHF	TGTGCCAGCAGTGCCCAGGTTCAAAGTAGCTCCTATAATTCACCCCTCCACTTT
.	TRBD2	TRBV30	TRBJ2-1	CAWSLSGGSSYNEQFF	TGTGCCTGGAGCCTATCGGGGGGGAGCTCCTACAATGAGCAGTTCTTC
.	.	TRBV19	TRBJ2-1	CASSPRGGNEQFF	TGTGCCAGTAGTCCCAGAGGGGGAAATGAGCAGTTCTTC
.	.	TRBV19	TRBJ2-3	CASSMGASTDTQYF	TGTGCCAGTAGTATGGGGGCCAGCACAGATACGCAGTATTTT
.	TRBD1	TRBV11-2	TRBJ2-6	CASSWGDRGRSGANVLTF	TGTGCCAGCAGCTGGGGGGACAGGGGGCGCTCTGGGGCCAACGTCCTGACTTTC
.	TRBD1	TRBV27	TRBJ2-2	CASFPRQGHTGELFF	TGTGCCAGCTTTCCGAGACAGGGGCACACCGGGGAGCTGTTTTTT
.	TRBD2	TRBV6-5	TRBJ2-1	CASSYSSWTSGNEQFF	TGTGCCAGCAGTTACTCGTCTTGGACTAGTGGCAATGAGCAGTTCTTC
.	.	TRBV5-4	TRBJ2-3	CASSLGGLAGSTDTQYF	TGTGCCAGCAGCTTAGGAGGCCTGGCGGGGAGCACAGATACGCAGTATTTT
.	TRBD1	TRBV5-4	TRBJ2-5	CASSLETGAETQYF	TGTGCCAGCAGCTTGGAAACAGGGGCAGAGACCCAGTACTTC
.	.	TRBV29-1	TRBJ1-2	CSVEVPGSYYTF	TGCAGCGTTGAAGTTCCAGGGTCTTACTACACCTTC
.	.	TRBV5-1	TRBJ2-5	CASSTGQTEETQYF	TGCGCCAGCAGCACAGGACAGACTGAAGAGACCCAGTACTTC
.	.	TRBV2	TRBJ2-5	CASSSTVVETQYF	TGTGCCAGCAGTTCTACCGTTGTGGAGACCCAGTACTTC
.	TRBD2	TRBV28	TRBJ2-7	CASSFLTSGSYEQYF	TGTGCCAGCAGTTTTCTGACTAGCGGAAGTTACGAGCAGTACTTC